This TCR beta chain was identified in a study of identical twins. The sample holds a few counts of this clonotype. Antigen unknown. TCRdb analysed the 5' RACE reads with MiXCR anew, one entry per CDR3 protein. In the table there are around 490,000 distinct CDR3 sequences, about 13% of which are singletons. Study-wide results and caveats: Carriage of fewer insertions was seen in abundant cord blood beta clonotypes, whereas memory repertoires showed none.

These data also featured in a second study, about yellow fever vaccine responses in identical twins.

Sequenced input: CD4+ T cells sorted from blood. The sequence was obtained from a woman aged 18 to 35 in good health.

This chain's CDR3 is CASSDSNRETQYF. The CDR3 region has the DNA TGTGCCAGCTCCGACTCAAACCGAGAGACCCAGTACTTC. The chain links TRBV18 to TRBJ2-5; unclear D gene. CDR1 is KGHSH, CDR2 LQKENI, per germline. The CDR3 is made up of 13 amino acids. The ends were cut back, 6 bases at V and 4 bases at J, with 12 bases in the middle.